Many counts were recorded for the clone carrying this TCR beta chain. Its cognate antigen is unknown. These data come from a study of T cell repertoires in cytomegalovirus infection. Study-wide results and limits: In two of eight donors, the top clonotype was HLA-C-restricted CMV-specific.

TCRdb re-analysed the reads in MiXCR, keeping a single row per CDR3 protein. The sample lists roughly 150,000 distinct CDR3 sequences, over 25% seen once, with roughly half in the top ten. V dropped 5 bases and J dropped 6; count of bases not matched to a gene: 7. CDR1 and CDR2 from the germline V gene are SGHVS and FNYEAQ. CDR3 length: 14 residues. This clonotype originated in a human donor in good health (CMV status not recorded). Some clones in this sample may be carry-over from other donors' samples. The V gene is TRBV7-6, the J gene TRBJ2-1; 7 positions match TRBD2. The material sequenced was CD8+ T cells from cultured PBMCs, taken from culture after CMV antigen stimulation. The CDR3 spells CASSGGGQSNEQFF. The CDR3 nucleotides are TGTGCCAGCAGCGGGGGAGGGCAGAGCAATGAGCAGTTCTTC.